These 10 T cell receptor beta chains share one sample of origin, sequenced in a study of regulatory T cells in long-lasting Graves disease. For TCR beta, libraries came from iRepertoire HTBI primers and Arm-PCR of CDR3 regions. TCRdb passed the multiplex PCR reads through MiXCR, listing each CDR3 protein once. This sample has some 350,000 distinct CDR3 sequences, with roughly 16% found just once. As to time point: newly diagnosed GD, antithyroid drugs for less than 3 months. TCR sequences were obtained from RNA taken from PBMCs. The same data also contributed to another study, on T cells in Graves' hyperthyroidism and ophthalmopathy.

Sequenced material: peripheral blood mononuclear cells (PBMCs), taken at new diagnosis, from a patient treated with antithyroid drugs. The receptors come from a woman aged 18-35 years with Graves disease.

Many counts were recorded for this clonotype. This sequence joins TRBV28 and TRBJ2-7, with no clear D. V shed 7 bases and J shed 2 bases, with 6 bases lying between them. The V gene's germline CDR1 is MDHEN and CDR2 SYDVKM. This CDR3 comprises 11 residues. CDR3 in DNA: TGTGCCAGCATCCTGACCTACGAGCAGTACTTC. It yields the protein CASILTYEQYF.

This clonotype occurred a few times. This sequence joins TRBV20-1 and TRBJ2-4; TRBD2 is a possible D gene (6 bases). With 0 bases removed from V and 4 bases from J, the gap between germline ends came to 13 bases. Per germline, CDR1 DFQATT and CDR2 SNEGSKA (reference sequence). The CDR3 has 15 amino acids. CDR3 region: CSARDPREVKNIQYF. Here the CDR3 DNA reads TGCAGTGCTAGAGATCCTAGGGAGGTGAAAAACATTCAGTACTTC.

This clonotype was found many times. The chain's CDR3 is CASSTGNTEAFF. For the CDR3, the DNA is TGTGCCAGCAGTACAGGGAACACTGAAGCTTTCTTT. The chain recombines TRBV18 with TRBJ1-1, with a tentative D call TRBD1 (5 bases). V was cut by 8 bases and J by 1 base, with 8 bases left in between. CDR3 length equals 12 residues. Germline V gene data show CDR1 as KGHSH and CDR2 as LQKENI.

V and J are TRBV5-1 and TRBJ2-2; no reliable D call. In germline, CDR1 is SGHRS, CDR2 YFSETQ. Trimming removed 5 bases from V and 6 bases from J, with 17 bases in between. This CDR3 has 15 amino acids. The DNA for the CDR3 is TGCGCCAGCAGGGTCTCAGTGGCTTCCGCCGGGGAGCTGTTTTTT. Translation gives CASRVSVASAGELFF.

A single count supports this clonotype. This may stem from a read error, because a much larger clone lies one nucleotide away. The gene calls are TRBV20-1 and TRBJ1-1, with TRBD1 matching over 7 bases. CDR1 is DFQATT and CDR2 is SNEGSKA in the germline V gene (reference sequence). This CDR3 has 11 residues. J was trimmed by 8 bases and V by 5 bases; bases with no gene match: 5. The CDR3 protein is CSAPTGFEAFF. The CDR3 DNA follows: TGCAGTGCTCCGACAGGGTTCGAAGCTTTCTTT.

This clonotype has only a few counts. The V and J genes are TRBV15 and TRBJ1-5; no reliable D call. The CDR3 consists of 12 residues. CDR1 is LNHNV and CDR2 is YYDKDF in the germline V gene (reference sequence). Deletions cut 8 bases from V and 5 bases from J, with 10 bases between. The CDR3, as DNA: TGTGCCACCTCGAAATCTTATCAGCCCCAGCATTTT. Translation: CATSKSYQPQHF.

This chain joins TRBV5-4 and TRBJ2-7; TRBD1 might be the D (6 bases). The V gene lost 4 bases and the J gene lost 0 bases, with 14 bases spanning the gap. The CDR3 is made up of 15 amino acids. Per the germline V gene, CDR1 is SGHNT and CDR2 is YYREEE (reference sequence). The CDR3, as DNA: TGTGCCAGCAGCCCATACGACAGGAGCTCCTACGAGCAGTACTTC. It is translated as CASSPYDRSSYEQYF.

J is TRBJ2-1 and V is TRBV12-3 or TRBV12-4; D is unresolved. V lost 10 bases, J lost 0 bases, and 10 bases lay in between. CDR3 length: 13 residues. In DNA, the CDR3 is TGTGCCACCAGAGATAGCTCCTACAATGAGCAGTTCTTC. Amino acids: CATRDSSYNEQFF.

This clonotype has ten or more counts. This chain joins TRBV6-1 and TRBJ1-5; 7 bases are shared with TRBD1. V lost 7 bases and J lost 7; bases outside the gene matches: 7. Germline V lookup: CDR1 MNHNS, CDR2 SASEGT. The CDR3 spans 13 residues. As DNA, the CDR3 is TGTGCCAGCACTGGACAGGCCGGCCAGCCCCAGCATTTT. It yields the protein CASTGQAGQPQHF.

This sequence joins TRBV18 and TRBJ2-2; no definite D call. This CDR3 contains 14 residues. Germline lookup yields CDR1 KGHSH and CDR2 LQKENI. Trimming stripped 3 bases from V and 5 bases from J, with 10 bases between. The CDR3, as DNA: TGTGCCAGCTCACCGGGTTACCCAACCGGGGAGCTGTTTTTT. It codes for CASSPGYPTGELFF.